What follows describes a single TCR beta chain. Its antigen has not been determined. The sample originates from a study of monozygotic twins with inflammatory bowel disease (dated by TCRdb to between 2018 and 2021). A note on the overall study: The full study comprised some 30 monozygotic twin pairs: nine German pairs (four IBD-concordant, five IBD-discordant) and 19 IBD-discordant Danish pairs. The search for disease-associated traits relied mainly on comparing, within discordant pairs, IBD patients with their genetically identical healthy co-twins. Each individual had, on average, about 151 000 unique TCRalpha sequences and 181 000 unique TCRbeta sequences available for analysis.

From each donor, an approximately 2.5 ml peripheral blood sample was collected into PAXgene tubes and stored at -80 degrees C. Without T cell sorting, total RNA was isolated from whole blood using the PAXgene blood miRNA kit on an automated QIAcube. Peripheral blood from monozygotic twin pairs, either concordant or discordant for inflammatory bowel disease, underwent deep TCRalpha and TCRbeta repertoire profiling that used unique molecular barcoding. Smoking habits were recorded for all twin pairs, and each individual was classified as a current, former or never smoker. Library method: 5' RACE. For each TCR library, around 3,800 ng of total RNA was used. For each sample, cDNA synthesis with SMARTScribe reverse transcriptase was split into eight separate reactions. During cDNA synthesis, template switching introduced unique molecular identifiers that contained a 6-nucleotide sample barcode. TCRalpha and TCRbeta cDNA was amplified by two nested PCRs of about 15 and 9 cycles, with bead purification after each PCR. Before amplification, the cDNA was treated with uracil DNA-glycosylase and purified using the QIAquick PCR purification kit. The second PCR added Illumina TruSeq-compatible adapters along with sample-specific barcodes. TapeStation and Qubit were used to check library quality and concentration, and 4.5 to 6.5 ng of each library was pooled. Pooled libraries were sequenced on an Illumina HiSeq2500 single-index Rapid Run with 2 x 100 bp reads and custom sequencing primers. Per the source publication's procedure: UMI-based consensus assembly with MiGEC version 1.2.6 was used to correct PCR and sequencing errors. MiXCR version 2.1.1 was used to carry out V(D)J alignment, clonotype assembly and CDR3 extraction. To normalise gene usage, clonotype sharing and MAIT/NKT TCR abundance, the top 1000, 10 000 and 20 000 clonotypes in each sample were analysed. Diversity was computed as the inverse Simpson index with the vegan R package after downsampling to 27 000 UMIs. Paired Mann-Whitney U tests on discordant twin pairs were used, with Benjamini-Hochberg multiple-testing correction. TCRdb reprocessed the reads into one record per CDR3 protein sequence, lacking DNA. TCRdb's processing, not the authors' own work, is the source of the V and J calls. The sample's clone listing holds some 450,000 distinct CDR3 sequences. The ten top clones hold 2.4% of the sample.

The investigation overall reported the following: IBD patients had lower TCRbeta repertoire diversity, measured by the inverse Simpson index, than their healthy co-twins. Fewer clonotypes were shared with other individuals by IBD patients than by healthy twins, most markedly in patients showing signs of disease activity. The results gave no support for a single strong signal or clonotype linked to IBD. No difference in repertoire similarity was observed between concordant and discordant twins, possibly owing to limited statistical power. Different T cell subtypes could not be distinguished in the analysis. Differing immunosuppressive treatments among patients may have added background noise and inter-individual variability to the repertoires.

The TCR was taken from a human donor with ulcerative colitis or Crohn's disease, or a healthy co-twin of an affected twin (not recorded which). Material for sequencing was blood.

This receptor carries the CDR3 CASESTSGRGGTQYF. The rearranged segments are TRBV6-2 or TRBV6-3 and TRBJ2-5; checking the TCRdb D call of TRBD2 is not possible without DNA. The germline V gene yields MNHEY for CDR1 and SVGEGT for CDR2. From cysteine to phenylalanine, the CDR3 is 15 amino acids long. This entry has no DNA.